Reported below is one T cell receptor (beta chain). It was with random hexamers that 0.5 to 1 ug RNA was reverse transcribed. Amplification of TCR beta CDR3 was carried out by immunoSEQ multiplex PCR, which covered 54 Vbeta and 13 Jbeta segments. Each CDR3 protein is one row after TCRdb ran MiXCR on the immunoSEQ multiplex PCR reads. The sample includes approximately 190,000 distinct CDR3 sequences, about 91% of them seen just once. This specimen belongs to a study of CD8 T cells in Susac syndrome. Sequencing of TCR beta, carried out with a high-throughput approach, was applied to CD8+ and CD4+ T cells from the blood. The V and J ends lost 2 bases and 5 bases, in that order; junction bases with no gene match: 5. The CDR3 runs to 14 residues. Per germline, CDR1 SEHNR and CDR2 FQNEAQ (reference sequence).

The origin of this receptor is a human donor with Susac syndrome. The sequencing input was CD4+ T cells from PBMCs. The rearrangement uses TRBV7-9 and TRBJ1-2; 7 positions agree with TRBD1. The chain's CDR3 is CASSLRTGAYGYTF. CDR3 DNA: TGTGCCAGCAGCTTACGTACAGGGGCGTATGGCTACACCTTC.